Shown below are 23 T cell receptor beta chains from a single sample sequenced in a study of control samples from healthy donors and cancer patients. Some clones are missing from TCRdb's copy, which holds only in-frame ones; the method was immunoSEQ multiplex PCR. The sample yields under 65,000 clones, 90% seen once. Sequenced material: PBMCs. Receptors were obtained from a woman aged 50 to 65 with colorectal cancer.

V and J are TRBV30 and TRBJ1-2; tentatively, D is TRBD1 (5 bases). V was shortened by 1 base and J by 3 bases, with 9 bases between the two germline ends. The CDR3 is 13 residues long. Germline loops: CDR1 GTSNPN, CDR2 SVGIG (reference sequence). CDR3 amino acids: CAWSARGDYGYTF. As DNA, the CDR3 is TGTGCCTGGAGTGCGCGGGGGGACTATGGCTACACCTTC.

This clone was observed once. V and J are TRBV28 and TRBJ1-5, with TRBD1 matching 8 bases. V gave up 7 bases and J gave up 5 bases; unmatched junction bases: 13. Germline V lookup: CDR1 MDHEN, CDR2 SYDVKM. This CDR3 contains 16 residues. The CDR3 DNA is TGTGCCAGCATTACCTCCCTCGGGACAGGATATCAGCCCCAGCATTTT. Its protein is CASITSLGTGYQPQHF.

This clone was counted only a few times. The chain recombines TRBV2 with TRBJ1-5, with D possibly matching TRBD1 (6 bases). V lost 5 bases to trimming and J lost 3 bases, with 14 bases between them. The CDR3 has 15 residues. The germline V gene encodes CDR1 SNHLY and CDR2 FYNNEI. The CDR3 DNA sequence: TGTGCCAGCAGTTTAAACGGACAGCCCAATCAGCCCCAGCATTTT. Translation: CASSLNGQPNQPQHF. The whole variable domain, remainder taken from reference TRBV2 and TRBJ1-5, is EPEVTQTPSHQVTQMGQEVILRCVPISNHLYFYWYRQILGQKVEFLVSFYNNEISEKSEIFDDQFSVERPDGSNFTLKIRSTKLEDSAMYFCASSLNGQPNQPQHFGDGTRLSIL.

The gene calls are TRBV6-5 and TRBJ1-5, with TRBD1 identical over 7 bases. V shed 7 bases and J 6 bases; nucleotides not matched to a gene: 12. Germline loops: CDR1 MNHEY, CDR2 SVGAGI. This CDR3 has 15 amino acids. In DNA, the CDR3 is TGTGCCAGCAAGATAGGCCAGGGGGAGTCTCAGCCCCAGCATTTT. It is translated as CASKIGQGESQPQHF.

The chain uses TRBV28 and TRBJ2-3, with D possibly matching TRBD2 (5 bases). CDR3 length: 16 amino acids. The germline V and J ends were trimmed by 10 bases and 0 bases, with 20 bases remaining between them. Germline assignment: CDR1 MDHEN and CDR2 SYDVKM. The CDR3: CATLTWKAASTDTQYF. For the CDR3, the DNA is TGTGCCACCCTTACATGGAAAGCGGCGAGCACAGATACGCAGTATTTT.

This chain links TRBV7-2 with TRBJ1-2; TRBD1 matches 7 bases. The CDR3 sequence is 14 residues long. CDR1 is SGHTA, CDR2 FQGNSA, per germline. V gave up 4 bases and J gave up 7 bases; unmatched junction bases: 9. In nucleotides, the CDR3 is TGTGCCAGCAGCTCAAGGGAACAGGGGCTTGGCTACACCTTC. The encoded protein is CASSSREQGLGYTF.

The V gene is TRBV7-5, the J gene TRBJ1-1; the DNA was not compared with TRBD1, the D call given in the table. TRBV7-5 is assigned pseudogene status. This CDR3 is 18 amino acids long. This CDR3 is CVRSLFKRTGVENTEAFF. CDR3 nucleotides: TGTGTCAGAAGCCTATTCAAACGGACAGGGGTAGAGAACACTGAAGCTTTCTTT.

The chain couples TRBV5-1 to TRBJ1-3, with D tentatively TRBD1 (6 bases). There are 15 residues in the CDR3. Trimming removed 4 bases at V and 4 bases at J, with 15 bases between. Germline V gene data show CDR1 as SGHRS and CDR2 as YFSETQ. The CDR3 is CASSAGEHRGNTIYF. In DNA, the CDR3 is TGCGCCAGCAGCGCAGGGGAACATCGCGGAAACACCATATATTTT.

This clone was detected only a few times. CDR3 loop: CASSYRDRVRVTEAFF. The CDR3 DNA is TGTGCCAGCAGTTACCGGGACAGGGTCAGGGTCACTGAAGCTTTCTTT. The chain joins TRBV6-2 or TRBV6-3 to TRBJ1-1; 9 bases align to TRBD1. The CDR3 runs to 16 residues. V shed 2 bases, J shed 4 bases, and the junction held 8 bases outside the gene matches. Germline assignment: CDR1 MNHEY and CDR2 SVGEGT.

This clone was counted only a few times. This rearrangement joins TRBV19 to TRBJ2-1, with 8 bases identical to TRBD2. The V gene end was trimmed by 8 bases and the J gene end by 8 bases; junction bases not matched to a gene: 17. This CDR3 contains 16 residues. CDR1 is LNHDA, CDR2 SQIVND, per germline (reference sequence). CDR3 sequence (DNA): TGTGCCAGTCGTGATTCCTGGACTAGCAGCGTCGATGAGCAGTTCTTC. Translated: CASRDSWTSSVDEQFF.

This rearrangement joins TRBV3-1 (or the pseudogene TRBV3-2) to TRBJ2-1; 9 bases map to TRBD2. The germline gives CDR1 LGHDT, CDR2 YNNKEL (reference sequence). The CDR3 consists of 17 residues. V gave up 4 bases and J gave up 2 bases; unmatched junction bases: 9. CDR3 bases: TGTGCCAGCAGCCCCACCTCGGCGGGAGGGCCCTACAATGAGCAGTTCTTC. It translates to CASSPTSAGGPYNEQFF.

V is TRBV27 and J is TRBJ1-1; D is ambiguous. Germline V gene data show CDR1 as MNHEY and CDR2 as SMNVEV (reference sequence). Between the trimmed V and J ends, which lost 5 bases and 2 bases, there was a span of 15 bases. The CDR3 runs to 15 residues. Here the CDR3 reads CASSPLKAPNTEAFF. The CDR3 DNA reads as TGTGCCAGCAGTCCACTGAAAGCCCCTAACACTGAAGCTTTCTTT.

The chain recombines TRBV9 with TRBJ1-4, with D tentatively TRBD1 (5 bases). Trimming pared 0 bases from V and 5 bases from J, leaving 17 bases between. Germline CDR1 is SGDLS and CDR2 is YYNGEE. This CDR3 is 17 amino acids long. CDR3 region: CASSVALGQGSNEKLFF. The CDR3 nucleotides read TGTGCCAGCAGCGTAGCCCTAGGCCAGGGTTCGAATGAAAAACTGTTTTTT.

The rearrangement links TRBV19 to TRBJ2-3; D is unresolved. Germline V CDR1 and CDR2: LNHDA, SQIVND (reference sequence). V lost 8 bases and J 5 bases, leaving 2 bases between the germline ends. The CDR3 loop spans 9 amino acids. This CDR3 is CASGDTQYF. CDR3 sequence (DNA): TGTGCCAGTGGAGATACGCAGTATTTT.

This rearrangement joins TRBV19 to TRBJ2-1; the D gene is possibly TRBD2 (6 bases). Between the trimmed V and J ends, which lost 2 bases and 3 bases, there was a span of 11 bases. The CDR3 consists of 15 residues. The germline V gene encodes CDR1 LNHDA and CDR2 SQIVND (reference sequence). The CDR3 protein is CASSILIAVYNEQFF. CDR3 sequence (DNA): TGTGCCAGTAGTATATTGATAGCGGTCTACAATGAGCAGTTCTTC.

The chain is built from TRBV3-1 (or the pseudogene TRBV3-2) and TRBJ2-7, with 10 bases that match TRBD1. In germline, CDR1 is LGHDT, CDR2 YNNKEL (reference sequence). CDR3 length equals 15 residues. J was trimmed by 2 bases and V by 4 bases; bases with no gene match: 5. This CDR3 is CASSPRTGGTYEQYF. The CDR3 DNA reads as TGTGCCAGCAGCCCAAGGACAGGGGGGACCTACGAGCAGTACTTC.

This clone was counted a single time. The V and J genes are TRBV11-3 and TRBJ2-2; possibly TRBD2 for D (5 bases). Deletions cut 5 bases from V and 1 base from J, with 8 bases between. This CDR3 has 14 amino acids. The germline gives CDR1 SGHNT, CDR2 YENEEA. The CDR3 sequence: CASSHEGNTGELFF. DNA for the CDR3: TGTGCCAGCAGCCATGAGGGGAACACCGGGGAGCTGTTTTTT.

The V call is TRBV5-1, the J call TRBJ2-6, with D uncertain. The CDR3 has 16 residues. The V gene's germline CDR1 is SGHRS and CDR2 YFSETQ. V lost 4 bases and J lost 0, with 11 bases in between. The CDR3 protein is CASSPKQYSGANVLTF. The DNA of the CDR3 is TGCGCCAGCAGCCCCAAACAGTACTCTGGGGCCAACGTCCTGACTTTC.

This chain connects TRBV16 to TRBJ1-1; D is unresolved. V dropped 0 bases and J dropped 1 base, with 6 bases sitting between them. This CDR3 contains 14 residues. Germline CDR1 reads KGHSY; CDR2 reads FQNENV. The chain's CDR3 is CASSQSGKNTEAFF. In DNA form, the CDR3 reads TGTGCCAGCAGCCAATCTGGAAAGAACACTGAAGCTTTCTTT.

CDR3 sequence (DNA): TGTGCCACCAGCAGGAGACAGGGGGGAGCGGGAAACATTCAGTACTTC. Protein sequence: CATSRRQGGAGNIQYF. This chain joins TRBV15 and TRBJ2-4; 9 bases match TRBD1. V lost 3 bases, J lost 6 bases, and 9 bases stayed unmatched. Germline V gene data show CDR1 as LNHNV and CDR2 as YYDKDF (reference sequence). The CDR3 loop spans 16 amino acids. The complete variable domain, with remaining parts taken from reference TRBV15 and TRBJ2-4, reads DAMVIQNPRYQVTQFGKPVTLSCSQTLNHNVMYWYQQKSSQAPKLLFHYYDKDFNNEADTPDNFQSRRPNTSFCFLDIRSPGLGDTAMYLCATSRRQGGAGNIQYFGAGTRLSVL.

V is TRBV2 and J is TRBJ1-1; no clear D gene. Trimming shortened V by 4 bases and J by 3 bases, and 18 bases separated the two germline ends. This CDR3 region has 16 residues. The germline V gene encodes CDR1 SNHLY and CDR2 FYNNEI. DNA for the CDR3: TGTGCCAGCAGTGCGTCGCAGTTCGTTATGGACACTGAAGCTTTCTTT. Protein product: CASSASQFVMDTEAFF.

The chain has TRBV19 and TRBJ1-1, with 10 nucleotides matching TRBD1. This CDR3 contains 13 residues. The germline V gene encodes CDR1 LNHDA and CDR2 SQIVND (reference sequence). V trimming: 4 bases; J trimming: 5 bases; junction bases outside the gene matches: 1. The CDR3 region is CASSRQGATEAFF. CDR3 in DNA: TGTGCCAGTAGTAGACAGGGGGCGACTGAAGCTTTCTTT.

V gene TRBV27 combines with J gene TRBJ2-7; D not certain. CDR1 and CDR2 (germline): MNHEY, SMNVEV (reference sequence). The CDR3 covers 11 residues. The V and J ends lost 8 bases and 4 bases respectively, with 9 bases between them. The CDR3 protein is CASRSQYEQYF. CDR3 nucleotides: TGTGCCAGCCGGTCGCAATACGAGCAGTACTTC.